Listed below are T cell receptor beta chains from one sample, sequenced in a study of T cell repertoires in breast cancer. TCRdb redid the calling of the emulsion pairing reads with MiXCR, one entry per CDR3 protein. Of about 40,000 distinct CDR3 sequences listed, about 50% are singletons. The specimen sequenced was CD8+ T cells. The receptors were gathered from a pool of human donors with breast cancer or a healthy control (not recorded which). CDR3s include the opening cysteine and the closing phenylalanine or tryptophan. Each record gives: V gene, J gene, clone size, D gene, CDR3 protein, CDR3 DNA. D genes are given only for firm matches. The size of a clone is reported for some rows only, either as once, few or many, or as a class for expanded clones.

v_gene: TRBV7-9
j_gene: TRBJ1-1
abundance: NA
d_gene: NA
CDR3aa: CASSFIESTEAFF
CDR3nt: TGTGCCAGCAGCTTCATAGAGTCTACTGAAGCTTTCTTT

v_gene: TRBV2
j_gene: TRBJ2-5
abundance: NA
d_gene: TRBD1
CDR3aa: CASSGLEDRGETQYF
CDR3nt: TGTGCCAGCAGTGGGTTGGAGGACAGGGGAGAGACCCAGTACTTC

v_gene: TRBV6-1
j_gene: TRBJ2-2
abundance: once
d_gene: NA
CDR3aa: CASSKGTGELFF
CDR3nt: TGTGCCAGCAGTAAGGGAACCGGGGAGCTGTTTTTT

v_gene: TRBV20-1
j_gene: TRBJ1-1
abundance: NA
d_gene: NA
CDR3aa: CSASAGGGRDTEAFF
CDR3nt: TGCAGTGCTAGTGCGGGTGGGGGGAGGGACACTGAAGCTTTCTTT

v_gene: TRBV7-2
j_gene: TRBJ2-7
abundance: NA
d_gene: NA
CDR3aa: CASSLGQKATYEQYF
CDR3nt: TGTGCCAGCAGCTTAGGTCAGAAGGCAACCTACGAGCAGTACTTC

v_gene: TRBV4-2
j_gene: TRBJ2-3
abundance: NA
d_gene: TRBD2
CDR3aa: CASSPVGSGGAGGSDTQYF
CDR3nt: TGTGCCAGCAGCCCCGTAGGTAGCGGGGGGGCCGGGGGGTCAGATACGCAGTATTTT

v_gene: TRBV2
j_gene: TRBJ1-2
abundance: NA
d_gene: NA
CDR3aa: CASITTGYNCYTF
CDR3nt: TGTGCCAGCATTACGACAGGTTATAATTGCTACACCTTC

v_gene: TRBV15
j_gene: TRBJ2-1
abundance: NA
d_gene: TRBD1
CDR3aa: CTTSREWDSYNEQFF
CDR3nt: TGTACCACCAGCAGAGAATGGGACAGCTACAATGAGCAGTTCTTC

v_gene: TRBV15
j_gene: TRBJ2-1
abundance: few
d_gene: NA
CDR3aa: CATSRINNEQFF
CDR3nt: TGTGCCACCAGCAGAATCAACAATGAGCAGTTCTTC

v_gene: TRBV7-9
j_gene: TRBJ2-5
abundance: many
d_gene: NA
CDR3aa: CASSRDLQGTQYF
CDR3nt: TGTGCCAGCAGCCGGGACCTACAGGGGACCCAGTACTTC

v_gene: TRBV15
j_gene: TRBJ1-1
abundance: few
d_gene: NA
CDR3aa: CATSSLGGIPEAFF
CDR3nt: TGTGCCACCAGCTCTCTAGGAGGGATCCCTGAAGCTTTCTTT

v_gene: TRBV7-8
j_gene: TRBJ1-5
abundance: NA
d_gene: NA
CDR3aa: CASGLAGQTGLATNGQPQHF
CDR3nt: TGTGCCAGCGGCTTAGCAGGACAAACAGGGTTAGCCACGAACGGTCAGCCCCAGCATTTT

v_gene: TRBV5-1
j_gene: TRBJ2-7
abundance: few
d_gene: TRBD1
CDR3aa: CASRSRTGLESEQYF
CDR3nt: TGCGCCAGCAGATCCCGGACAGGGCTGGAGAGCGAGCAGTACTTC

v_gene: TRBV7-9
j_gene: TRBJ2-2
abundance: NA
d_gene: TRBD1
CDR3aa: CASSSSGTGAGGELFF
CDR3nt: TGTGCCAGCAGCTCGTCCGGGACAGGGGCCGGCGGGGAGCTGTTTTTT

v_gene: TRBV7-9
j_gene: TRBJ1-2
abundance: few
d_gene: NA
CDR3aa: CASSLAAAYGYTF
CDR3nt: TGTGCCAGCAGCTTAGCGGCAGCCTATGGCTACACCTTC

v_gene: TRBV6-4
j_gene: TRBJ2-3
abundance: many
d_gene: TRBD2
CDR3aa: CASSDSSGSGTDTQYF
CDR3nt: TGTGCCAGCAGTGACTCTAGCGGGAGCGGCACAGATACGCAGTATTTT

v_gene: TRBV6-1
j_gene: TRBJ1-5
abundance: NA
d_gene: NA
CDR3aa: CASSETPFGSYSNQPQHF
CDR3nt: TGTGCCAGCAGTGAAACGCCGTTTGGGTCCTACAGCAATCAGCCCCAGCATTTT

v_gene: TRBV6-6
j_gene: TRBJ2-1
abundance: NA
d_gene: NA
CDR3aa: CASSYGSGSYNEQFF
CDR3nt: TGTGCCAGCAGTTACGGGAGCGGTTCCTACAATGAGCAGTTCTTC

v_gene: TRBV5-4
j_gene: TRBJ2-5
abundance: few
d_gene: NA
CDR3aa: CASSLPWTDGETQYF
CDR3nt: TGTGCCAGCAGCTTACCCTGGACCGACGGAGAGACCCAGTACTTC

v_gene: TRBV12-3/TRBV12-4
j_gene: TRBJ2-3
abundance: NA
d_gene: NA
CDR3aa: CASSQPTGTEDTQYF
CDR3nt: TGTGCCAGCAGTCAACCTACAGGGACCGAGGATACGCAGTATTTT

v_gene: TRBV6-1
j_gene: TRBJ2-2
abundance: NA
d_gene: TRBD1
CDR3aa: CASYRGRGNTGELFF
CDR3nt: TGTGCCAGCTACAGGGGGCGTGGGAACACCGGGGAGCTGTTTTTT

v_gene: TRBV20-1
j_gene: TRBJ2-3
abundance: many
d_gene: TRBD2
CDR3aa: CSAMGGSTDTQYF
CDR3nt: TGCAGTGCTATGGGGGGGAGCACAGATACGCAGTATTTT

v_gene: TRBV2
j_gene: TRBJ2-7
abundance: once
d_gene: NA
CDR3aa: CASSVRGVPYEQYF
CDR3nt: TGTGCCAGCAGTGTCCGAGGGGTCCCCTACGAGCAGTACTTC

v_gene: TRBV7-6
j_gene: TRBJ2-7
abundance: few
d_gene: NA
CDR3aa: CASSLNDIVGHEQYF
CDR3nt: TGTGCCAGCAGCTTAAACGACATTGTCGGGCACGAGCAGTACTTC

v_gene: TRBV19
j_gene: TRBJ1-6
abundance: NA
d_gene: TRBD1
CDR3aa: CASSNPGQGHSPLHF
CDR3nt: TGTGCCAGTAGCAACCCCGGACAGGGCCATTCACCCCTCCACTTT

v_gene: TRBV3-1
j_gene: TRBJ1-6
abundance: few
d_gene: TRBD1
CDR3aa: CASSTGTGRSPLHF
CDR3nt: TGTGCCAGCAGCACCGGGACAGGGCGATCACCCCTCCACTTT

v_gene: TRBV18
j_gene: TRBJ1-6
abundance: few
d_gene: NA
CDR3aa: CASAVDNSPLHF
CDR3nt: TGTGCAAGTGCGGTAGATAATTCACCCCTCCACTTT

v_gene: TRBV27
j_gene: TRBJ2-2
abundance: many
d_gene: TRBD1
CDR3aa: CASSLPGTEELFF
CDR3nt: TGTGCCAGCAGTCTACCCGGGACAGAGGAGCTGTTTTTT

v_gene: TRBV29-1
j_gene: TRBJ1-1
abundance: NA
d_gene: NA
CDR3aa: CCVSWATPGRSAEAFF
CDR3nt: TGCTGCGTTTCGTGGGCGACCCCTGGGAGGAGCGCTGAAGCTTTCTTT

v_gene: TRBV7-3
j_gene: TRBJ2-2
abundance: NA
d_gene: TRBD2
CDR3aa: CASSSTLSGGPGELFF
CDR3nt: TGTGCCAGCAGCTCCACTTTGTCGGGAGGGCCCGGGGAGCTGTTTTTT

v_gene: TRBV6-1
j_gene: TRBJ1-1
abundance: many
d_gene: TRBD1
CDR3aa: CASSKGGYSEAFF
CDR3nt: TGTGCCAGCAGTAAAGGGGGCTACAGTGAAGCTTTCTTT

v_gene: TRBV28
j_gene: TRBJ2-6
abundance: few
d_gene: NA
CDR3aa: CASSFGVSGANVLTF
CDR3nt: TGTGCCAGCAGTTTTGGGGTCTCTGGGGCCAACGTCCTGACTTTC

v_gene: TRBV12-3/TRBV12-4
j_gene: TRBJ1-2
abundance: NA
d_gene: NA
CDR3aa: CASSLLAGAGGYTF
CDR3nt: TGTGCCAGCAGTTTATTGGCTGGGGCGGGAGGCTACACCTTC

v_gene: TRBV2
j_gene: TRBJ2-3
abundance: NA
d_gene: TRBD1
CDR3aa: CASSRQGTSTDTQYF
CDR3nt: TGTGCCAGCAGTAGACAGGGAACTAGCACAGATACGCAGTATTTT

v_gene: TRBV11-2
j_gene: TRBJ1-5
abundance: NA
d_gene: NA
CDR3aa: CASSLDTSNQPQHF
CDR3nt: TGTGCCAGCAGCTTAGACACTAGCAATCAGCCCCAGCATTTT

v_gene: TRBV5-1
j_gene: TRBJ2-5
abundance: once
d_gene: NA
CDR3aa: CASSLVQGGHEIQYF
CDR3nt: TGCGCCAGCAGCTTGGTCCAGGGGGGTCATGAGATCCAGTACTTC

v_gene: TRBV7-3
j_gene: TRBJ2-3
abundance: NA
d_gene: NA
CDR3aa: CASSLRGTQSDTDTQYF
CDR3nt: TGTGCCAGCAGCTTAAGAGGAACCCAATCCGACACAGATACGCAGTATTTT

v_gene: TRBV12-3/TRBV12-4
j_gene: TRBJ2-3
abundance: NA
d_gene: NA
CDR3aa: CASTWGDTQYF
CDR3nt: TGTGCCAGTACTTGGGGGGATACGCAGTATTTT

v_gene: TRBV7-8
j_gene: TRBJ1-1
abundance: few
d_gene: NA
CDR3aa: CASRFNLNTEAFF
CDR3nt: TGTGCCAGCAGATTTAACCTCAACACTGAAGCTTTCTTT

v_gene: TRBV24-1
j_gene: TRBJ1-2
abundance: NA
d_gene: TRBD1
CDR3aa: CATSEDDRGPSGYTF
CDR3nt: TGTGCCACCAGTGAAGATGACAGGGGCCCAAGTGGCTACACCTTC

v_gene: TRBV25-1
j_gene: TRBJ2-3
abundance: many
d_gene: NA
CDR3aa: CASTRDNTDTQYF
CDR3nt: TGTGCCAGCACTCGGGACAACACAGATACGCAGTATTTT

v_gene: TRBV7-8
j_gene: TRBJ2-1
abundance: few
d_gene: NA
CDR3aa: CASSLIRGKGDEQFF
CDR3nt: TGTGCCAGCAGCTTAATTAGGGGAAAGGGGGATGAGCAGTTCTTC

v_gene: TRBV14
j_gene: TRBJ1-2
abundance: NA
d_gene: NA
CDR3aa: CASSQNRAGGYTF
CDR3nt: TGTGCCAGCAGCCAAAATAGAGCGGGAGGCTACACCTTC

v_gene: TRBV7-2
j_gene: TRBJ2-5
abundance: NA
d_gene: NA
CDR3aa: CASSLAQGYEETQYF
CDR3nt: TGTGCCAGCAGCTTAGCGCAGGGGTACGAAGAGACCCAGTACTTC

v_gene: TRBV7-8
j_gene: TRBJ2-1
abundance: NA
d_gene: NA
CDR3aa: CASSPRQYNEQFF
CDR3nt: TGTGCCAGCAGCCCTCGACAGTACAATGAGCAGTTCTTC

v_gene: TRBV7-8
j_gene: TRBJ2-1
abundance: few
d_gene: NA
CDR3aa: CASSLGAAEYNEQFF
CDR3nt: TGTGCCAGCAGCTTAGGCGCGGCGGAGTACAATGAGCAGTTCTTC

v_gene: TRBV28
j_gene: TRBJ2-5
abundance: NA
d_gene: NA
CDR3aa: CASTFTGSLETQYF
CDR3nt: TGTGCCAGCACCTTTACCGGGTCCTTAGAGACCCAGTACTTC

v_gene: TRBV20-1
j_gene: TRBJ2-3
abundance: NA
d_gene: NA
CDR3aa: CSARVGAGTDTQYF
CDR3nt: TGCAGTGCTAGAGTGGGGGCTGGCACAGATACGCAGTATTTT

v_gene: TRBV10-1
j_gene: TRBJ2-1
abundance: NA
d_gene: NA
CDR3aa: CASSESIPNEQFF
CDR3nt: TGCGCCAGCAGTGAGTCGATTCCCAATGAGCAGTTCTTC

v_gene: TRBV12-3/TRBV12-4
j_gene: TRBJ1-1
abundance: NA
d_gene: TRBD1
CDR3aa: CASRLTGGWTEAFF
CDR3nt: TGTGCCAGCAGACTAACAGGGGGTTGGACTGAAGCTTTCTTT

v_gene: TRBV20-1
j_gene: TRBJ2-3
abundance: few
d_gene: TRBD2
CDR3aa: CSARTSGIPDTQYF
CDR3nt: TGCAGTGCTAGGACTAGCGGAATTCCAGATACGCAGTATTTT

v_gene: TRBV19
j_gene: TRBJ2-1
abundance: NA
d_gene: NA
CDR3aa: CASSKTDYNEQFF
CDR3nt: TGTGCCAGTAGTAAGACAGACTACAATGAGCAGTTCTTC

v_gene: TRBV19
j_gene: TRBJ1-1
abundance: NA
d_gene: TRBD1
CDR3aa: CASAPTGVHTEAFF
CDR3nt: TGTGCCAGTGCGCCCACAGGGGTGCACACTGAAGCTTTCTTT

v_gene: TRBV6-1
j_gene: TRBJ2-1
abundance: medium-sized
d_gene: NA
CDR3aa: CASKREYVYNEQFF
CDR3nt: TGTGCCAGCAAGAGGGAGTACGTCTACAATGAGCAGTTCTTC

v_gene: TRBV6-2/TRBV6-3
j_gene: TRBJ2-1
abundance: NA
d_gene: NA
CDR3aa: CASSYPARDITNNEQFF
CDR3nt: TGTGCCAGCAGTTACCCTGCTAGAGACATAACAAATAATGAGCAGTTCTTC